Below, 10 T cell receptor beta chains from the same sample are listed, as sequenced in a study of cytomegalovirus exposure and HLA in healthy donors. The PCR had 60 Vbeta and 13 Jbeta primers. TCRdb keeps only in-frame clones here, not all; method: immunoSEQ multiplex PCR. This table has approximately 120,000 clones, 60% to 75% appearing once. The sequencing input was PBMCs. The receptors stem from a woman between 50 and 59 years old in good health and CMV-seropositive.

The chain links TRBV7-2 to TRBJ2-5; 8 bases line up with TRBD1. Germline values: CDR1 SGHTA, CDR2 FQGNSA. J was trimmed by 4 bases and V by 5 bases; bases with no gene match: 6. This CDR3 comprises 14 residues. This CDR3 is CASSARTGRETQYF. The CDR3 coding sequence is TGTGCCAGCAGCGCCCGGACAGGGAGAGAGACCCAGTACTTC. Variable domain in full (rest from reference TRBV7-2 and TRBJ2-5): GAGVSQSPSNKVTEKGKDVELRCDPISGHTALYWYRQSLGQGLEFLIYFQGNSAPDKSGLPSDRFSAERTGGSVSTLTIQRTQQEDSAVYLCASSARTGRETQYFGPGTRLLVL.

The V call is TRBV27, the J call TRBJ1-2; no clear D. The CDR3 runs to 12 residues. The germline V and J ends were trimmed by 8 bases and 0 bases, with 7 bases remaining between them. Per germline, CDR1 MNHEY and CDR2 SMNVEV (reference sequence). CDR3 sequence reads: CASGRPNYGYTF. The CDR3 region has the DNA TGTGCCAGCGGGAGACCTAACTATGGCTACACCTTC.

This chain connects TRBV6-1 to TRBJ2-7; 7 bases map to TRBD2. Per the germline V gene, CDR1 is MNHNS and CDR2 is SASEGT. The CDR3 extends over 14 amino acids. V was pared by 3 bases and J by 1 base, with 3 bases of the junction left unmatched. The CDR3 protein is CASSEGRGSYEQYF. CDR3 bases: TGTGCCAGCAGTGAGGGGAGGGGATCCTACGAGCAGTACTTC.

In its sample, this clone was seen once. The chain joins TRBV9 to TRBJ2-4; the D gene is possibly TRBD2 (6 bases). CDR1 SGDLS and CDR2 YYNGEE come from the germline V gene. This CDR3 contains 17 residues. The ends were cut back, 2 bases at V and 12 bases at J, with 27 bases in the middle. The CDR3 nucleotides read TGTGCCAGCAGCGTTGGGGGAGGAGCGGAGGCCTATTGGAATCAGTACTTC. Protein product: CASSVGGGAEAYWNQYF.

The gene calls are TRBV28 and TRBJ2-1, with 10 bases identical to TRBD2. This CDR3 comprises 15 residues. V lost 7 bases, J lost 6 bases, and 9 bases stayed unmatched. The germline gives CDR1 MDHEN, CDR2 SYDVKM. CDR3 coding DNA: TGTGCCAGCACCAGAGCGGGGGGGCCGGGCAATGAGCAGTTCTTC. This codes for CASTRAGGPGNEQFF.

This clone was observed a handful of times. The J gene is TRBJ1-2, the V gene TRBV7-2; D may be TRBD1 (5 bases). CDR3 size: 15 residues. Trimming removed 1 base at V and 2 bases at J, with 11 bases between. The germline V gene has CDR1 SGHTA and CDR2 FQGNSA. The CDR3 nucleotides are TGTGCCAGCAGCTTAGAGGGGTTACCCAACTATGGCTACACCTTC. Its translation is CASSLEGLPNYGYTF.

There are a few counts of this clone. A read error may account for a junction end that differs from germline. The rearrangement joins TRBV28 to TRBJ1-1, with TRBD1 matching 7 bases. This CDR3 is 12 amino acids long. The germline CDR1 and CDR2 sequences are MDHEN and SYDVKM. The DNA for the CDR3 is TGTGCCAGCAGTCCGCCGGGACAGAAAGCTCTCTTT. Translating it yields CASSPPGQKALF.

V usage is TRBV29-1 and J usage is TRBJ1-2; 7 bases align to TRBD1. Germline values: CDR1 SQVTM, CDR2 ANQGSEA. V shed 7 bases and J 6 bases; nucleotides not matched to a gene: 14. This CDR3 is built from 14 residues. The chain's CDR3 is CSARQGSMGDGYTF. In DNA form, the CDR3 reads TGCAGCGCGAGACAGGGAAGCATGGGAGATGGCTACACCTTC.

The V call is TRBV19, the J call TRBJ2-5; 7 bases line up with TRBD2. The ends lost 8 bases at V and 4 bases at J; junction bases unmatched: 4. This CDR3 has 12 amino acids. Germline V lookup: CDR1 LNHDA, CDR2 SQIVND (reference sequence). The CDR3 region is CASGRVLETQYF. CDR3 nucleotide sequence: TGTGCCAGTGGGAGGGTTTTAGAGACCCAGTACTTC. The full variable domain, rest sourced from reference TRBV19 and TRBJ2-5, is DGGITQSPKYLFRKEGQNVTLSCEQNLNHDAMYWYRQDPGQGLRLIYYSQIVNDFQKGDIAEGYSVSREKKESFPLTVTSAQKNPTAFYLCASGRVLETQYFGPGTRLLVL.

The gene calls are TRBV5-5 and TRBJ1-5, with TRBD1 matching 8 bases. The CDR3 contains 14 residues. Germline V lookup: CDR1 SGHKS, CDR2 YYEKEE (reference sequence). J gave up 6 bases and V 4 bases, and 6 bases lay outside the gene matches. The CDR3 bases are TGTGCCAGCAGCCAGGACAGGGTGGTTCAGCCCCAGCATTTT. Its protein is CASSQDRVVQPQHF.